This TCR beta chain was sequenced in a study of cytomegalovirus exposure and HLA in healthy donors. General study findings and limits: Earlier analysis found most TCR beta V segments productive about 87% or about 30% of the time. Roughly uniform depth of sequencing across donors was assumed in presence/absence analyses.

About this clone: The target antigen is unknown.

CDR3 size: 18 residues. J lost 0 bases, V lost 1 base, and 7 bases had no gene match. Per germline, CDR1 LNHDA and CDR2 SQIVND (reference sequence). 13 Jbeta primers and 60 Vbeta primers were used for the PCR. Sequencing used immunoSEQ multiplex PCR; TCRdb keeps in-frame clones, though not all of them. The sample consists of approximately 80,000 clones, roughly 75% of them appearing once. The chain uses TRBV19 and TRBJ1-5, with 9 bases fitting TRBD1. Sequencing input: PBMCs. The source of this sequence is a man aged 55 to 70 in good health and CMV-seronegative. The DNA for the CDR3 is TGTGCCAGTAGTATAGGCGGGACAGGGCCGGGTAGCAATCAGCCCCAGCATTTT. It translates to CASSIGGTGPGSNQPQHF.